These 15 T cell receptor beta chains were sequenced from one sample in a study of blood T cell repertoires in COVID-19. Sequencing used immunoSEQ multiplex PCR; TCRdb keeps in-frame clones, though not all of them. This sample carries hundreds of thousands of clones, almost 90% of them seen once, and the ten largest clones take around 15%. Material for sequencing was PBMCs or T cells enriched from blood (not recorded which). Source of these receptors: a woman aged 50 to 65 with acute COVID-19.

The V and J genes are TRBV28 and TRBJ1-5; D is perhaps TRBD1 (6 bases). CDR1 is MDHEN and CDR2 is SYDVKM in the germline V gene. The CDR3 is 15 amino acids. V was shortened by 3 bases and J by 6 bases, with 15 bases between the two germline ends. CDR3 DNA sequence: TGTGCCAGCAGTTTTTTCAGGGGCGCAGGTCAGCCCCAGCATTTT. This codes for CASSFFRGAGQPQHF.

The chain couples TRBV28 to TRBJ1-1; TRBD1 aligns across 7 bases. The V gene end was trimmed by 7 bases and the J gene end by 1 base; junction bases not matched to a gene: 6. CDR1 and CDR2 (germline): MDHEN, SYDVKM. This CDR3 has 14 residues. CDR3 residues: CASKEGTANTEAFF. The CDR3 DNA follows: TGTGCCAGCAAGGAAGGGACAGCGAACACTGAAGCTTTCTTT.

The genes are TRBV7-2 and TRBJ2-3; D is undetermined. Germline-derived CDR1 and CDR2 are SGHTA and FQGNSA. Deletions cut 2 bases from V and 4 bases from J, with 7 bases between. The CDR3 is made up of 13 amino acids. CDR3 DNA sequence: TGTGCCAGCAGCTTACCCGGTGCAGATACGCAGTATTTT. This gives the protein CASSLPGADTQYF.

The gene calls are TRBV18 and TRBJ1-1; possibly TRBD1 for D (6 bases). Germline lookup yields CDR1 KGHSH and CDR2 LQKENI. The CDR3 runs 14 residues. The V gene lost 6 bases and the J gene lost 2 bases, with 13 bases spanning the gap. CDR3 bases: TGTGCCAGCTCCCAGTTACAGGGTAACACTGAAGCTTTCTTT. Its protein product is CASSQLQGNTEAFF. Drawing the rest from reference TRBV18 and TRBJ1-1, the complete variable domain is NAGVMQNPRHLVRRRGQEARLRCSPMKGHSHVYWYRQLPEEGLKFMVYLQKENIIDESGMPKERFSAEFPKEGPSILRIQQVVRGDSAAYFCASSQLQGNTEAFFGQGTRLTVV.

The chain is built from TRBV3-1 (or the pseudogene TRBV3-2) and TRBJ2-2, with 8 nucleotides matching TRBD2. Germline lookup yields CDR1 LGHDT and CDR2 YNNKEL (reference sequence). Trimming removed 9 bases from V and 7 bases from J; junction bases left unmatched: 10. CDR3 length: 14 residues. In DNA, the CDR3 is TGTGCCAGTTCCCCGGGAGGGCCAGGCGGGGAGCTGTTTTTT. As protein: CASSPGGPGGELFF.

The genes are TRBV2 and TRBJ2-5; TRBD1 aligns across 8 bases. V dropped 2 bases and J dropped 5; count of bases not matched to a gene: 7. The CDR3 extends over 15 amino acids. CDR1 and CDR2 (germline): SNHLY, FYNNEI. The CDR3 DNA sequence: TGTGCCAGCAGTGAATTGCAGGGGGCCGGGGAGACCCAGTACTTC. Its translation is CASSELQGAGETQYF.

V usage is TRBV7-3 and J usage is TRBJ2-7; 11 bases map to TRBD1. Germline assignment: CDR1 SGHTA and CDR2 FQGTGA. The CDR3 loop spans 21 amino acids. Trimming at V came to 5 bases and at J to 7 bases, leaving 28 bases not matched to a gene. The CDR3 loop is CASSARTGGALVPASVYEQYF. CDR3 nucleotide sequence: TGTGCCAGCAGCGCAAGGACAGGGGGCGCTTTGGTCCCGGCATCCGTTTATGAGCAGTACTTC.

The chain is built from TRBV19 and TRBJ1-1; D uncertain. V lost 5 bases and J 1 base, leaving 8 bases between the germline ends. Germline CDR1 is LNHDA and CDR2 is SQIVND (reference sequence). The CDR3 loop spans 13 amino acids. CDR3 sequence reads: CASSWQENTEAFF. For the CDR3, the DNA is TGTGCCAGTAGTTGGCAGGAGAACACTGAAGCTTTCTTT. The variable domain in full, completed from reference TRBV19 and TRBJ1-1, reads DGGITQSPKYLFRKEGQNVTLSCEQNLNHDAMYWYRQDPGQGLRLIYYSQIVNDFQKGDIAEGYSVSREKKESFPLTVTSAQKNPTAFYLCASSWQENTEAFFGQGTRLTVV.

This chain connects TRBV24-1 to TRBJ2-1; 8 nucleotides match TRBD1. The ends lost 7 bases at V and 8 bases at J; junction bases unmatched: 6. The CDR3 loop spans 13 amino acids. The germline V gene encodes CDR1 KGHDR and CDR2 SFDVKD. Here the CDR3 reads CATRGTGPHEQFF. The CDR3 nucleotides read TGTGCCACCAGGGGGACAGGTCCGCATGAGCAGTTCTTC.

The rearrangement joins TRBV3-1 (or the pseudogene TRBV3-2) to TRBJ1-1, with D hard to call. The V end was cut by 1 base, the J end by 6 bases, with 12 bases between. The CDR3 contains 14 residues. CDR1 LGHDT and CDR2 YNNKEL come from the germline V gene (reference sequence). CDR3 amino acids: CASSQVAASSEAFF. DNA of the CDR3: TGTGCCAGCAGCCAAGTTGCCGCTAGCTCTGAAGCTTTCTTT.

The V and J genes are TRBV2 and TRBJ2-7, with D uncertain. Germline V gives CDR1 SNHLY, CDR2 FYNNEI. The CDR3 is made up of 14 amino acids. V lost 1 base and J 3 bases, leaving 10 bases between the germline ends. The CDR3 nucleotides are TGTGCCAGCAGTGAAGGGAAGACATACTACGAGCAGTACTTC. Amino acid sequence: CASSEGKTYYEQYF.

The V call is TRBV6-6, the J call TRBJ2-5, with TRBD1 identical over 10 bases. The junction had 14 bases not matched to a gene; V was cut back by 5 bases and J by 5 bases. The CDR3 is 17 residues long. In germline, CDR1 is MNHNY, CDR2 SVGAGI (reference sequence). The CDR3 sequence is CASSPRPRDRGSETQYF. DNA for the CDR3: TGTGCCAGCAGTCCTAGACCCCGGGACAGGGGTTCGGAGACCCAGTACTTC.

The V and J genes are TRBV4-3 and TRBJ2-2; TRBD2 matches at 8 bases. The germline CDR1 and CDR2 sequences are LGHNA and YSLEER. The CDR3 contains 16 residues. V lost 2 bases, J lost 6 bases, and 8 bases stayed unmatched. The DNA of the CDR3 is TGCGCCAGCAGCCAACTTCGGGAGGGTATTGCCGGGGAGCTGTTTTTT. This encodes CASSQLREGIAGELFF.

The V gene is TRBV2, the J gene TRBJ1-1; no clear D. V was cut by 4 bases and J by 1 base, with 7 bases left in between. Per germline, CDR1 SNHLY and CDR2 FYNNEI. The CDR3 length is 13 residues. The CDR3 region is CASSVLPNTEAFF. For the CDR3, the DNA is TGTGCCAGCAGTGTACTTCCGAACACTGAAGCTTTCTTT.

In DNA, the CDR3 is TGTGCCAGCTCACCACGGACAGGGGGCGACTATGGCTACACCTTC. Its translation: CASSPRTGGDYGYTF. The chain links TRBV18 to TRBJ1-2; 11 positions agree with TRBD1. After removal of 1 base from V and 3 bases from J, the junction contained 1 base not matched to a gene. Germline V gene data show CDR1 as KGHSH and CDR2 as LQKENI. The CDR3 sequence is 15 residues long.